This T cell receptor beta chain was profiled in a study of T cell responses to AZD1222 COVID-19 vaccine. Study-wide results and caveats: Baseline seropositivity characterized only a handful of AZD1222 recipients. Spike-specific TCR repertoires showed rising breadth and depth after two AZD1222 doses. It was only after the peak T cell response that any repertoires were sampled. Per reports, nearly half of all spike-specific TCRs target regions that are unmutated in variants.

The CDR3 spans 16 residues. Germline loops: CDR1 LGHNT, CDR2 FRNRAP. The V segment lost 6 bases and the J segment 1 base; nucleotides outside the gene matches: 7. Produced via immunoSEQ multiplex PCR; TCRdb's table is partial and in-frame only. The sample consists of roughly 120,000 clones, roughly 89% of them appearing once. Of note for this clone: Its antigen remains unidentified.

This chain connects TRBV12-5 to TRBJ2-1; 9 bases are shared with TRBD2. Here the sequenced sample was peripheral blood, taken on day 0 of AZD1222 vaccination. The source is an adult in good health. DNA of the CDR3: TGTGCTAGTGGCATGGGAGGACTAGCGTCCTACAATGAGCAGTTCTTC. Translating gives CASGMGGLASYNEQFF.